This T cell receptor (beta chain) originates from a study of blood T cells in healthy people across ages. This CDR3 region has 15 residues. The V and J ends lost 5 bases and 4 bases respectively, with 19 bases between them. Germline V gene sequence: CDR1 SQVTM, CDR2 ANQGSEA. This clonotype was seen a handful of times. A J-beta primer mix and a sample-barcoded 5' primer were used in a second PCR of roughly 6 to 12 cycles. Via MiXCR, TCRdb re-called the 5' RACE reads, giving one row per CDR3 protein. The sample carries 700,000 to 900,000 distinct CDR3 sequences, about 55% recorded once. The source of this sequence is an elderly man in good health. Sample: blood. The chain recombines TRBV29-1 with TRBJ2-3; perhaps TRBD2 as D (6 bases). The CDR3 spells CSVPGTRAGADTQYF. The CDR3 DNA reads as TGCAGCGTTCCTGGGACTCGCGCGGGCGCAGATACGCAGTATTTT.